These 30 T cell receptor beta chains were sequenced from one sample in a study of shared clonotypes between healthy human individuals. Terminally differentiated effector memory CD45RA+ cells were excluded by CCR7 positive selection of CD45RO-negative cells. Here immunoSEQ multiplex PCR was the method, and the copy in TCRdb shows in-frame clones only, minus some. The sample has 1.5 million to 2.5 million clones; 85% to 95% are singletons. Sequences were obtained from naive CD8+ T cells sorted from blood. These receptors all come from a man between 18 and 35 years old in good health.

This chain uses TRBV27 with TRBJ1-5; TRBD1 matches at 9 bases. Germline trimming cut 5 bases from V and 9 bases from J; bases unmatched to any gene: 8. The CDR3 is 14 residues long. Germline lookup yields CDR1 MNHEY and CDR2 SMNVEV (reference sequence). The CDR3 DNA reads as TGTGCCAGCAGTCGACAGGGGGAAGGTATGCCCCAGCATTTT. Translation: CASSRQGEGMPQHF.

Concerning this clone: Other DNA sequences of this sample code for an identical CDR3. The chain uses TRBV5-4 and TRBJ1-4, with D perhaps matching TRBD1 (5 bases). The CDR3 is 14 residues long. Trimming cost V 0 bases and J 5 bases, with 8 bases left between them. The germline V gene encodes CDR1 SGHNT and CDR2 YYREEE (reference sequence). CDR3 in DNA: TGTGCCAGCAGCTTGGGCGGGGACAATGAAAAACTGTTTTTT. Translated, it gives CASSLGGDNEKLFF.

This chain connects TRBV4-3 to TRBJ2-3, with 7 bases that match TRBD2. CDR1 LGHNA and CDR2 YSLEER come from the germline V gene. With V trimmed by 0 bases and J by 4 bases, 7 bases remained unmatched. CDR3 length: 16 residues. CDR3 in amino acids: CASSQDSFSGADTQYF. CDR3 sequence (DNA): TGCGCCAGCAGCCAAGATAGTTTCAGCGGGGCAGATACGCAGTATTTT.

This clone was seen a single time. Other DNA sequences of this sample code for an identical CDR3. V gene TRBV28 combines with J gene TRBJ1-2; TRBD1 is a possible D gene (5 bases). Deletions cut 2 bases from V and 3 bases from J, with 10 bases between. The CDR3 runs 14 residues. CDR1 MDHEN and CDR2 SYDVKM come from the germline V gene. In DNA form, the CDR3 reads TGTGCCAGCAGTTTAGGTGGGGGGGACTATGGCTACACCTTC. It yields the protein CASSLGGGDYGYTF.

The rearrangement joins TRBV7-6 to TRBJ2-1; D not resolved. The length of the CDR3 is 15 residues. Trimming cost V 1 base and J 5 bases, with 12 bases left between them. Germline loops: CDR1 SGHVS, CDR2 FNYEAQ. The CDR3 loop reads CASSLGLLTNNEQFF. The CDR3 nucleotides read TGTGCCAGCAGCTTAGGGCTACTTACTAACAATGAGCAGTTCTTC.

This clone has only one observation. V gene TRBV27 combines with J gene TRBJ2-7; D ambiguous. The CDR3 spans 14 residues. V gave up 4 bases and J gave up 1 base, with 11 bases separating them. CDR1 is MNHEY, CDR2 SMNVEV, per germline (reference sequence). This chain's CDR3 is CASSSPSRSYEQYF. Here the CDR3 DNA reads TGTGCCAGCAGTTCCCCAAGCCGATCCTACGAGCAGTACTTC.

The chain employs TRBV4-3 and TRBJ2-5; TRBD2 aligns across 8 bases. The V gene's germline CDR1 is LGHNA and CDR2 YSLEER. The CDR3 covers 16 residues. V lost 0 bases to trimming and J lost 1 base; unmatched junction nucleotides: 4. This chain's CDR3 is CASSQDVAGFQETQYF. The DNA for the CDR3 is TGCGCCAGCAGCCAAGATGTAGCGGGGTTCCAAGAGACCCAGTACTTC.

The rearrangement uses TRBV30 and TRBJ2-7; D assignment may be TRBD1 or TRBD2 (5 bases each). Trimming left V 4 bases short and J 1 base short, with 14 bases between. Germline-derived CDR1 and CDR2 are GTSNPN and SVGIG (reference sequence). The CDR3 consists of 14 residues. The CDR3 loop is CAWMAGDPSYEQYF. CDR3 bases: TGTGCCTGGATGGCCGGGGACCCTTCCTACGAGCAGTACTTC.

The V and J genes are TRBV6-5 and TRBJ1-2, with D perhaps matching TRBD1 (6 bases). This CDR3 contains 16 residues. V shed 0 bases and J shed 1 base, with 12 bases lying between them. Per the germline V gene, CDR1 is MNHEY and CDR2 is SVGAGI. This chain's CDR3 is CASSYSAGQHNYGYTF. DNA for the CDR3: TGTGCCAGCAGTTACTCGGCGGGACAACATAACTATGGCTACACCTTC.

The table lists this clone with a count of one. The chain couples TRBV6-1 to TRBJ1-2; 9 nucleotides match TRBD1. The CDR3 consists of 15 residues. Germline V gene sequence: CDR1 MNHNS, CDR2 SASEGT. Unmatched junction bases numbered 9, after V lost 6 bases and J lost 4 bases. CDR3 protein: CASRGQGQEVYGYTF. In DNA form, the CDR3 reads TGTGCCAGCAGGGGACAGGGTCAAGAGGTCTATGGCTACACCTTC.

This chain uses TRBV10-3 with TRBJ2-7, with D possibly being TRBD1 (6 bases). Trimming shortened V by 10 bases and J by 4 bases, and 17 bases separated the two germline ends. This CDR3 contains 13 residues. The V gene's germline CDR1 is ENHRY and CDR2 SYGVKD. The CDR3 bases are TGTGCCAGTGGGTTGGGGGCAGAATACGAGCAGTACTTC. It specifies CASGLGAEYEQYF.

The chain employs TRBV4-3 and TRBJ2-3; TRBD2 matches 12 bases. The CDR3 has 16 amino acids. Germline V gene sequence: CDR1 LGHNA, CDR2 YSLEER. Losses at the gene ends were 2 bases for V and 5 bases for J; bases not matched to a gene: 5. The CDR3 coding sequence is TGCGCCAGCAGCCAACTAGCGGGAGGGCTTGGAGATACGCAGTATTTT. Translating it yields CASSQLAGGLGDTQYF.

V is TRBV10-1 and J is TRBJ2-1; possible D gene TRBD1, 6 bases. Between the trimmed V and J ends, which lost 7 bases and 4 bases, there was a span of 11 bases. Per the germline V gene, CDR1 is WNHNN and CDR2 is SYGVQD (reference sequence). The CDR3 is 13 amino acids. In nucleotides, the CDR3 is TGCGCCAGCACGGACAGTCCGTACAATGAGCAGTTCTTC. Translated, it gives CASTDSPYNEQFF.

The genes are TRBV5-1 and TRBJ1-4; 11 bases are shared with TRBD1. V dropped 1 base and J dropped 7; count of bases not matched to a gene: 3. The CDR3 runs to 15 residues. The germline gives CDR1 SGHRS, CDR2 YFSETQ. CDR3 amino acids: CASSLQGQGAEKLFF. CDR3 nucleotide sequence: TGCGCCAGCAGCTTGCAAGGACAGGGGGCTGAAAAACTGTTTTTT.

The chain has TRBV5-5 and TRBJ2-7; D may be TRBD1 (6 bases). The CDR3 extends over 13 amino acids. Germline V gene data show CDR1 as SGHKS and CDR2 as YYEKEE (reference sequence). V shed 7 bases and J shed 5 bases, with 16 bases lying between them. The CDR3 bases are TGTGCCAGCTCTTTCGGGAACAGGGACGAGCAGTACTTC. Protein sequence: CASSFGNRDEQYF.

The rearrangement uses TRBV4-1 and TRBJ2-7, with no clear D. This CDR3 has 15 amino acids. Germline loops: CDR1 MGHRA, CDR2 YSYEKL. V lost 4 bases to trimming and J lost 2 bases, with 15 bases between them. The CDR3 sequence: CASSPKGLGTYEQYF. CDR3 in DNA: TGCGCCAGCAGCCCCAAGGGCCTTGGAACCTACGAGCAGTACTTC.

The chain joins TRBV5-4 to TRBJ2-7, with a tentative D call TRBD2 (5 bases). CDR1 is SGHNT and CDR2 is YYREEE in the germline V gene (reference sequence). Trimming took 0 bases from V and 6 from J, leaving 7 bases between them. This CDR3 region has 12 residues. This CDR3 reads CASSLEAAEQYF. In DNA, the CDR3 is TGTGCCAGCAGCTTGGAAGCGGCCGAGCAGTACTTC.

A few counts support this clone. The chain has TRBV29-1 and TRBJ1-6, with D possibly matching TRBD1 (5 bases). Per germline, CDR1 SQVTM and CDR2 ANQGSEA. This CDR3 is 14 amino acids long. V lost 7 bases to trimming and J lost 4 bases, with 14 bases between them. The CDR3 protein is CSGEGIVYNSPLHF. CDR3 coding DNA: TGCAGCGGGGAGGGGATTGTGTATAATTCACCCCTCCACTTT.

The rearrangement links TRBV5-8 to TRBJ2-5; 9 nucleotides line up with TRBD2. J was trimmed by 10 bases and V by 1 base; bases with no gene match: 17. CDR1 and CDR2 from the germline V gene are SGHTS and YDEGEE. The CDR3 is made up of 17 amino acids. Here the CDR3 DNA reads TGTGCCAGCAGCTTGTTGTGGCGGGAGGGGACCACGGGGGACCAGTACTTC. Translated: CASSLLWREGTTGDQYF.

This chain connects TRBV27 to TRBJ1-5; D is uncertain. The germline V gene has CDR1 MNHEY and CDR2 SMNVEV (reference sequence). The CDR3 length is 16 residues. V was trimmed by 2 bases and J by 0 bases, leaving 11 bases between them. This CDR3 is CASSLEAPYSNQPQHF. As DNA, the CDR3 is TGTGCCAGCAGTTTAGAGGCACCGTATAGCAATCAGCCCCAGCATTTT.

The DNA of the CDR3 is TGTGCCAGTAGTATCGGGTCTAGCGGGAGCCTAAGCTACGAGCAGTACTTC. Translating it yields CASSIGSSGSLSYEQYF. The V call is TRBV19, the J call TRBJ2-7, with TRBD2 matching over 10 bases. V gave up 3 bases and J gave up 3 bases; unmatched junction bases: 11. Germline V CDR1 and CDR2: LNHDA, SQIVND (reference sequence). The CDR3 sequence is 17 residues long.

V is TRBV19 and J is TRBJ2-5; possibly TRBD2 for D (6 bases). The CDR3 has 14 residues. The germline CDR1 and CDR2 sequences are LNHDA and SQIVND (reference sequence). V lost 4 bases and J 2 bases, leaving 11 bases between the germline ends. In DNA, the CDR3 is TGTGCCAGTAGTACCTCGGGACTGCAAGAGACCCAGTACTTC. This translates into CASSTSGLQETQYF. Variable domain in full (rest from reference TRBV19 and TRBJ2-5): DGGITQSPKYLFRKEGQNVTLSCEQNLNHDAMYWYRQDPGQGLRLIYYSQIVNDFQKGDIAEGYSVSREKKESFPLTVTSAQKNPTAFYLCASSTSGLQETQYFGPGTRLLVL.

The genes are TRBV27 and TRBJ1-5, with 9 bases that match TRBD1. J lost 6 bases, V lost 7 bases, and 7 bases had no gene match. This CDR3 is built from 14 residues. CDR1 is MNHEY, CDR2 SMNVEV, per germline (reference sequence). DNA for the CDR3: TGTGCCAGCACCCCTTGGACAGGGGCTCAGCCCCAGCATTTT. As protein: CASTPWTGAQPQHF.

The chain employs TRBV19 and TRBJ1-5; D remains ambiguous. CDR3 length: 14 amino acids. V shed 3 bases and J shed 6 bases, with 12 bases lying between them. The germline gives CDR1 LNHDA, CDR2 SQIVND (reference sequence). CDR3 bases: TGTGCCAGTAGTATTGTAGGGCTAGGTCAGCCCCAGCATTTT. This gives the protein CASSIVGLGQPQHF.

The CDR3 is CASSFLQGPYNEQFF. The CDR3 DNA follows: TGTGCCAGCAGCTTCTTACAGGGCCCCTACAATGAGCAGTTCTTC. V and J are TRBV7-9 and TRBJ2-1; possible D gene TRBD1, 6 bases. The CDR3 covers 15 residues. V was trimmed by 3 bases and J by 2 bases, leaving 11 bases between them. Per the germline V gene, CDR1 is SEHNR and CDR2 is FQNEAQ (reference sequence).

This chain links TRBV4-3 with TRBJ2-7; the D is unclear. V lost 1 base and J lost 3, with 16 bases in between. The length of the CDR3 is 16 residues. Germline V gene sequence: CDR1 LGHNA, CDR2 YSLEER. The CDR3 loop reads CASSQGIELGLYEQYF. The CDR3 DNA reads as TGCGCCAGCAGCCAAGGCATAGAGTTGGGTCTCTACGAGCAGTACTTC.

This clone has just one count. V usage is TRBV27 and J usage is TRBJ2-2; D ambiguous. The CDR3 has 12 amino acids. Trimming took off 1 base at V and 8 bases at J, with 5 bases between the two ends. Germline-derived CDR1 and CDR2 are MNHEY and SMNVEV (reference sequence). CDR3 bases: TGTGCCAGCAGTTTATTAAAGGGGGAGCTGTTTTTT. Its protein product is CASSLLKGELFF.

The genes are TRBV29-1 and TRBJ2-7, with a possible D match to TRBD2 (6 bases). The CDR3 sequence is 14 residues long. The germline V gene has CDR1 SQVTM and CDR2 ANQGSEA. Deletions cut 4 bases from V and 2 bases from J, with 15 bases between. The CDR3 DNA reads TGCAGCGTTGCGGGAGACGGCCTTACCTACGAGCAGTACTTC. It codes for CSVAGDGLTYEQYF.

The V gene is TRBV7-9, the J gene TRBJ1-4; D is ambiguous. Germline loops: CDR1 SEHNR, CDR2 FQNEAQ (reference sequence). Between the trimmed V and J ends, which lost 1 base and 6 bases, there was a span of 15 bases. This CDR3 is built from 16 residues. CDR3 residues: CASSLEVGASDEKLFF. The CDR3 bases are TGTGCCAGCAGCTTAGAAGTTGGAGCTAGTGATGAAAAACTGTTTTTT.

V gene TRBV4-1 combines with J gene TRBJ2-1, with a weak D call TRBD2 (6 bases). V lost 0 bases to trimming and J lost 8 bases, with 20 bases between them. Germline lookup yields CDR1 MGHRA and CDR2 YSYEKL. The CDR3 has 17 residues. The CDR3 bases are TGCGCCAGCAGCCAAGAATTGGCGGGGACCTTGGCCGATGAGCAGTTCTTC. As protein: CASSQELAGTLADEQFF.